This T cell receptor beta chain was observed in a study of cytomegalovirus exposure and HLA in healthy donors. Looking at the study overall: From about 170 million T cells, an earlier analysis saw roughly 120 million unique TCR beta sequences.

Trimming took 4 bases from V and 0 from J; bases not matched to a gene: 9. The CDR3 extends over 18 amino acids. CDR1 and CDR2 (germline): SGHRS, YFSETQ. Study-level findings and limits: Earlier findings revealed that most TCR beta V segments proved productive either about 87% or about 30% of the time. A classifier reportedly called cytomegalovirus status with high sensitivity and specificity.

The primer mix had 60 Vbeta and 13 Jbeta primers. This table comes from immunoSEQ multiplex PCR, and its TCRdb copy is limited to in-frame clones, with some not included. Of 150,000 to 170,000 clones in the sample, about 84% were seen once. As regards this clone: The antigen remains unidentified.

Sequencing was done on a sample of PBMCs. The receptor comes from a woman between 40 and 50 years old in good health and CMV-seropositive. The V gene is TRBV5-1, the J gene TRBJ2-2, with TRBD2 matching over 10 bases. The CDR3 spells CASSLKTSGFANTGELFF. CDR3 nucleotide sequence: TGCGCCAGCAGCCTTAAGACTAGCGGGTTTGCGAACACCGGGGAGCTGTTTTTT.